This T cell receptor (beta chain) stems from a study of T cell clonotyping in hematopoietic cell transplantation listed by TCRdb under 2021. Context from the whole study: Pretransplant samples from recipients were collected after cytoreduction. A total of more than 110 blood samples were gathered in the study from a few dozen consecutive transplant recipients along with their related donors. Patients were recruited between September 2015 and 2017 and followed until September 2020 or death.

The immunoSEQ assay, a bias-controlled multiplex PCR using V- and J-specific primers, was used to amplify TCR beta CDR3 regions from genomic DNA. In a second PCR step, the CDR3 amplicons were tagged with a proprietary barcode plus Illumina adapter sequences. CDR3 libraries were sequenced on an Illumina MiSeq instrument. Processing in the source paper ran as follows. Export and quality control were handled in immunoSEQ Analyzer 3.0, while downstream analyses relied on R Bioconductor and Immunarch. Only productive rearrangements within the normalized downsampled data set were used in the calculation of repertoire metrics. Pathologically expanded clonotypes were defined as those larger than 5 templates in the normalized cohort. Repertoire diversity was measured with the Inverse Simpson Index. To capture all clonotypes, the CMV-specificity analyses were run on the non-normalized data set. In its TCRdb copy, this immuneACCESS table keeps in-frame sequences only and misses some clones. Where compared with another copy, unresolved V genes explain less than half of these, and the others have no known cause. That table gives V, J and clone size, and the DNA gave D and trimming. This sample has approximately 50,000 clones in its table, and 86% of those were observed once. The ten largest clones take up 5.9% of the sample.

Regarding this clone: The antigen it binds to is not known. No much larger clone exists at a distance of one base, and base qualities are not known.

The sample's time point label, in plain terms: recipient sample about 28 days before transplant, after cytoreduction. Recipient blood was collected about 28 days before transplant and at days 30, 100 and 180 after transplant. Nuclei Lysis Solution was used to extract genomic DNA from fresh or cryopreserved unfractionated peripheral blood mononuclear cells. What the authors observed across the whole study: The sample size was limited and the cells went unsorted, which meant the CD4 and CD8 repertoire contributions could not be told apart. Recipient repertoires showed only a small fraction of overlap with donor repertoires, and over 95% appeared de novo at the given depth. Recipient TCR diversity fell after transplant, with pathologically expanded clonotypes rising progressively from day 30 to day 180. Donor and pretransplant recipient Inverse Simpson Index values predicted broader posttransplant TCR repertoire diversity.

The CDR3, from cysteine to phenylalanine, totals 13 residues. Here the CDR3 DNA is all that survives: 39 bases in frame from base 1. The germline V gene gives CDR1 as SNHLY and CDR2 as FYNNEI. The junction shows trimming of 6 bases on V and 3 bases on J, plus 9 bases between the germline ends. Sequenced here: peripheral blood mononuclear cells, sampled before stem cell transplant. This chain is built from TRBV2 and TRBJ2-1; tentative D gene TRBD2, with 5 bases matching. The clonotype originates from a man in his fifties or sixties with biphenotypic leukemia. Some clones in this sample may be carry-over from other donors' samples. The sequence in DNA is TGTGCCAGCAGGAGGGTCGGCTACAATGAGCAGTTCTTC. This is translated as CASRRVGYNEQFF. The reference TRBV2 and TRBJ2-1 proteins fill in what lies around the CDR3, so the full variable domain reads EPEVTQTPSHQVTQMGQEVILRCVPISNHLYFYWYRQILGQKVEFLVSFYNNEISEKSEIFDDQFSVERPDGSNFTLKIRSTKLEDSAMYFCASRRVGYNEQFFGPGTRLTVL.